This entry concerns a single T cell receptor beta chain. What it binds is not known. The data are from a study of identical twins. Notes on the study in general: With beta out-of-frame sequences, excess sharing by twins was weaker.

Unique molecular identifiers were present on the cDNA, and a universal primer site came from template switching. In TCRdb, the 5' RACE reads were re-called with MiXCR into one record per CDR3 protein. The data hold 500,000 to 700,000 distinct CDR3 sequences, with about 7.6% observed a single time. These same data were also listed under a study on yellow fever vaccine responses in identical twins.

This clonotype was sampled from a woman younger than 35 in good health. The sequencing input was PBMCs.

CDR3 in amino acids: CASSKSNTEAFF. The CDR3 DNA reads TGTGCCAGCAGTAAAAGCAACACTGAAGCTTTCTTT. The V and J genes are TRBV27 and TRBJ1-1; the D is unclear. The CDR3 is made up of 12 amino acids. Germline V gene sequence: CDR1 MNHEY, CDR2 SMNVEV (reference sequence). Trimming shortened V by 5 bases and J by 2 bases, and 6 bases separated the two germline ends.